The clone carrying this T cell receptor beta chain showed up just a few times. What it recognizes is unknown. These data come from a study of beta chain features in type 1 diabetes. V dropped 5 bases and J dropped 5 bases, with 9 bases sitting between them. Germline lookup yields CDR1 LNHDA and CDR2 SQIVND (reference sequence). The CDR3 sequence is 13 residues long. The authors reverse transcribed all of the isolated RNA, so sequencing captured expressed TCRB transcripts. Data came from immunoSEQ multiplex PCR; TCRdb stores just in-frame clones and leaves some out. Among 600,000 or so clones, under 15% were seen once, and the ten largest hold 0.095% to 0.15%. Markers CD45RO/CCR7/CD25/CD127/CD95/CD27 served to sort CD4+ naive, central memory, regulatory and stem cell-like memory cells. Findings and limits, study-wide: Within each of all four CD4+ subsets, Type 1 diabetes patients had TCRB CDR3s that were moderately but significantly shorter.

The rearrangement links TRBV19 to TRBJ1-4; a weak D match, TRBD1 (5 bases). Sequences were obtained from naive CD4+ T cells from blood. This TCR derives from a man in his thirties or forties with type 1 diabetes. In nucleotides, the CDR3 is TGTGCCAGTAGTGACAGACCGAATGAAAAACTGTTTTTT. As protein: CASSDRPNEKLFF. Full variable domain (outside the CDR3, taken from reference TRBV19 and TRBJ1-4): DGGITQSPKYLFRKEGQNVTLSCEQNLNHDAMYWYRQDPGQGLRLIYYSQIVNDFQKGDIAEGYSVSREKKESFPLTVTSAQKNPTAFYLCASSDRPNEKLFFGSGTQLSVL.